This T cell receptor (beta chain) was found in a study of control samples from healthy donors and cancer patients. The method was immunoSEQ multiplex PCR; TCRdb's version includes in-frame clones alone and lacks a portion of them. The sample lists roughly 100,000 clones, roughly 90% occurring once. The CDR3 totals 16 residues. V lost 3 bases and J 1 base, leaving 14 bases between the germline ends. Germline-derived CDR1 and CDR2 are SGHVS and FNYEAQ. Specimen: blood. The chain is built from TRBV7-6 and TRBJ2-3, with a tentative D call TRBD1 (5 bases). The source is a human donor in good health. The donor label of this sample is uncertain. The CDR3 sequence is CASSFQGLSGTDTQYF. The CDR3 region has the DNA TGTGCCAGCAGCTTCCAGGGTCTCTCCGGCACAGATACGCAGTATTTT.